The 28 T cell receptor beta chains below were found in one sample sequenced in a study of OX40 agonist ivuxolimab in advanced cancers. TCRdb's copy holds only in-frame clones and misses some; the assay was immunoSEQ multiplex PCR. The table records more than 85,000 clones, roughly 89% of them present only once. The source material was CD4+ or CD8+ T cells sorted from blood, sampled in a trial of the OX40 agonist ivuxolimab. These receptors all come from an adult with an advanced solid tumor such as melanoma, head and neck, liver or kidney cancer.

This sequence joins TRBV19 and TRBJ1-5; unclear D gene. This CDR3 region has 13 residues. Germline CDR1 and CDR2: LNHDA and SQIVND (reference sequence). V was shortened by 5 bases and J by 2 bases, with 7 bases between the two germline ends. CDR3 residues: CASSFNGNQPQHF. DNA for the CDR3: TGTGCCAGTAGTTTTAATGGCAATCAGCCCCAGCATTTT.

The chain recombines TRBV6-1 with TRBJ1-5; D remains ambiguous. V was pared by 6 bases and J by 4 bases, with 10 bases between. CDR1 and CDR2 (germline): MNHNS, SASEGT. This CDR3 region has 13 residues. The CDR3 sequence: CASRAGRNQPQHF. The CDR3 nucleotides are TGTGCCAGCAGGGCTGGGAGAAATCAGCCCCAGCATTTT.

This clone was detected only once. V usage is TRBV2 and J usage is TRBJ2-2; 7 bases line up with TRBD1. Trimming took 10 bases from V and 7 from J; bases not matched to a gene: 18. In germline, CDR1 is SNHLY, CDR2 FYNNEI. This CDR3 contains 16 residues. The CDR3, as DNA: TGTGCCACCACCGGCTCGACAGGGCGCTTTCGCGGGGAGCTGTTTTTT. It specifies CATTGSTGRFRGELFF.

V usage is TRBV7-2 and J usage is TRBJ1-5; D is unclear. This CDR3 comprises 14 residues. Trimming removed 5 bases at V and 7 bases at J, with 15 bases between. Germline V lookup: CDR1 SGHTA, CDR2 FQGNSA. The CDR3 nucleotides are TGTGCCAGCAGCCCAGTATCTCTAGAACAGCCCCAGCATTTT. It translates to CASSPVSLEQPQHF. Together with reference TRBV7-2 and TRBJ1-5, the CDR3 gives the full variable domain: GAGVSQSPSNKVTEKGKDVELRCDPISGHTALYWYRQSLGQGLEFLIYFQGNSAPDKSGLPSDRFSAERTGGSVSTLTIQRTQQEDSAVYLCASSPVSLEQPQHFGDGTRLSIL.

This clone was seen a single time. The genes are TRBV11-2 and TRBJ2-7, with 15 bases that match TRBD2. The CDR3 consists of 18 residues. V lost 6 bases, J lost 0 bases, and 9 bases stayed unmatched. The V gene's germline CDR1 is SGHAT and CDR2 FQNNGV. The CDR3 is CASSPRGLAGGFSYEQYF. Written as DNA, the CDR3 is TGTGCCAGCAGTCCTCGGGGACTAGCGGGGGGATTCTCCTACGAGCAGTACTTC. Using reference TRBV11-2 and TRBJ2-7 for the parts outside the CDR3, the full variable domain is EAGVAQSPRYKIIEKRQSVAFWCNPISGHATLYWYQQILGQGPKLLIQFQNNGVVDDSQLPKDRFSAERLKGVDSTLKIQPAKLEDSAVYLCASSPRGLAGGFSYEQYFGPGTRLTVT.

V usage is TRBV4-1 and J usage is TRBJ1-5; 8 bases map to TRBD1. Germline CDR1 reads MGHRA; CDR2 reads YSYEKL. Trimming at V came to 0 bases and at J to 5 bases, leaving 0 bases not matched to a gene. The CDR3 totals 14 residues. The CDR3 region is CASSQEQGDQPQHF. In DNA, the CDR3 is TGCGCCAGCAGCCAAGAACAGGGGGATCAGCCCCAGCATTTT.

This clone has a single count. The chain employs TRBV7-2 and TRBJ2-5; 8 nucleotides agree with TRBD1. V gave up 4 bases and J gave up 5 bases; unmatched junction bases: 12. CDR3 length: 16 amino acids. CDR1 SGHTA and CDR2 FQGNSA come from the germline V gene. This CDR3 is CASSYGGQVPRETQYF. Here the CDR3 DNA reads TGTGCCAGCAGCTACGGGGGACAGGTACCAAGGGAGACCCAGTACTTC.

A few counts support this clone. The chain employs TRBV18 and TRBJ1-6, with D uncertain. CDR1 and CDR2 (germline): KGHSH, LQKENI. With 3 bases removed from V and 7 bases from J, the gap between germline ends came to 19 bases. The CDR3 has 17 residues. CDR3 in amino acids: CASSPNPPAVGNSPLHF. In DNA, the CDR3 is TGTGCCAGCTCACCCAACCCCCCGGCTGTGGGGAATTCACCCCTCCACTTT.

The chain employs TRBV7-2 and TRBJ2-7, with 8 bases identical to TRBD2. Germline trimming cut 6 bases from V and 3 bases from J; bases unmatched to any gene: 13. The germline V gene encodes CDR1 SGHTA and CDR2 FQGNSA. The CDR3 length is 16 residues. CDR3 region: CASSSSGGVKVYEQYF. In DNA, the CDR3 is TGTGCCAGCAGTTCTTCCGGGGGGGTTAAGGTCTACGAGCAGTACTTC.

This chain links TRBV10-1 with TRBJ2-2, with 10 bases lining up with TRBD1. Germline assignment: CDR1 WNHNN and CDR2 SYGVQD (reference sequence). V shed 2 bases and J 4 bases; nucleotides not matched to a gene: 7. The length of the CDR3 is 17 residues. CDR3 region: CASSEGGQGCGTGELFF. DNA of the CDR3: TGCGCCAGCAGTGAGGGGGGACAGGGGTGTGGCACCGGGGAGCTGTTTTTT.

The rearrangement links TRBV11-2 to TRBJ2-7; D is perhaps TRBD1 (6 bases). V was trimmed by 4 bases and J by 3 bases, leaving 7 bases between them. The CDR3 has 12 amino acids. CDR1 SGHAT and CDR2 FQNNGV come from the germline V gene. CDR3 in DNA: TGTGCCAGCAGCTCACAGGGCTACGAGCAGTACTTC. This translates into CASSSQGYEQYF.

The chain links TRBV9 to TRBJ1-1, with unresolved D. V lost 3 bases and J lost 2, with 8 bases in between. The CDR3 loop spans 13 amino acids. Germline-derived CDR1 and CDR2 are SGDLS and YYNGEE. CDR3 sequence (DNA): TGTGCCAGCAGCGCACAGTCTAACACTGAAGCTTTCTTT. Its protein product is CASSAQSNTEAFF.

The chain combines TRBV1 with TRBJ2-7; the D call in the table, TRBD1, was not verified against the DNA. TRBV1 is noted as a pseudogene. The CDR3 is 18 residues long. CDR3 loop: CTSSQEANRGGISYEQYF. The CDR3 DNA reads TGCACCAGCAGCCAAGAGGCTAACAGGGGAGGTATTTCCTACGAGCAGTACTTC.

The chain carries TRBV2 and TRBJ2-5, with D possibly being TRBD2 (6 bases). From germline, CDR1 is SNHLY and CDR2 FYNNEI. Trimming pared 5 bases from V and 3 bases from J, leaving 13 bases between. The CDR3 has 14 amino acids. Here the CDR3 DNA reads TGTGCCAGCAGTCTTAGACTAGATAAAGAGACCCAGTACTTC. Protein: CASSLRLDKETQYF.

Comment on this clone: Here the CDR3 omits its conserved ending phenylalanine or tryptophan, so a read error is the likely source. The J gene is TRBJ1-6, the V gene TRBV5-4; 7 bases line up with TRBD1. Germline V lookup: CDR1 SGHNT, CDR2 YYREEE (reference sequence). The CDR3 sequence is 14 residues long. J lost 10 bases, V lost 0 bases, and 4 bases had no gene match. CDR3 amino acids: CASSLGQGDSPLHL. The CDR3 region has the DNA TGTGCCAGCAGCTTGGGACAGGGTGACTCACCCCTCCACCTT.

This rearrangement joins TRBV28 to TRBJ2-3, with D unclear. V lost 10 bases to trimming and J lost 2 bases, with 7 bases between them. This CDR3 has 11 residues. CDR1 and CDR2 from the germline V gene are MDHEN and SYDVKM. DNA for the CDR3: TGTGCCACCCAATACACAGATACGCAGTATTTT. Translation: CATQYTDTQYF.

The gene calls are TRBV2 and TRBJ2-5, with D possibly matching TRBD1 (6 bases). The V gene lost 3 bases and the J gene lost 3 bases, with 11 bases spanning the gap. This CDR3 spans 14 amino acids. CDR1 SNHLY and CDR2 FYNNEI come from the germline V gene. The CDR3, as DNA: TGTGCCAGCAGTGAGGGCAGGGGAGAAGAGACCCAGTACTTC. Its translation: CASSEGRGEETQYF.

The chain is built from TRBV11-2 and TRBJ1-1; D gene unclear. This CDR3 has 14 residues. CDR1 SGHAT and CDR2 FQNNGV come from the germline V gene. The germline V and J ends were trimmed by 2 bases and 0 bases, with 7 bases remaining between them. The CDR3 region is CASSLHSLNTEAFF. DNA for the CDR3: TGTGCCAGCAGCTTACACAGTTTGAACACTGAAGCTTTCTTT.

Details on this clone: Without the conserved terminal phenylalanine or tryptophan, this CDR3 likely stems from a read error. The J gene is TRBJ1-6, the V gene TRBV6-5; tentatively, D is TRBD1 (6 bases). V shed 6 bases and J shed 0 bases, with 9 bases lying between them. Germline CDR1 MNHEY, CDR2 SVGAGI. The CDR3 length is 15 residues. CDR3 residues: CASRGTNSYNSPLHL. The CDR3 DNA is TGTGCCAGCAGAGGGACAAACTCCTATAATTCACCCCTCCACCTT.

The chain employs TRBV5-1 and TRBJ2-1, with 10 positions matching TRBD2. The CDR3 totals 18 residues. Germline CDR1 and CDR2: SGHRS and YFSETQ. The V gene end was trimmed by 0 bases and the J gene end by 5 bases; junction bases not matched to a gene: 11. The CDR3: CASSLVGSGGFVNNEQFF. For the CDR3, the DNA is TGCGCCAGCAGCTTGGTTGGTAGCGGGGGGTTTGTGAACAATGAGCAGTTCTTC.

The chain has TRBV5-6 and TRBJ2-3; 7 nucleotides line up with TRBD2. The junction had 11 bases not matched to a gene; V was cut back by 1 base and J by 6 bases. This CDR3 region has 16 residues. The germline V gene has CDR1 SGHDT and CDR2 YYEEEE. CDR3 protein: CASSLFWTREGDTQYF. Here the CDR3 DNA reads TGTGCCAGCAGCTTGTTTTGGACTAGAGAGGGCGATACGCAGTATTTT.

In this sample, this clone turned up once. The chain uses TRBV5-5 and TRBJ2-7, with D unclear. The ends were cut back, 0 bases at V and 3 bases at J, with 13 bases in the middle. The CDR3 is 15 residues long. The germline V gene encodes CDR1 SGHKS and CDR2 YYEKEE (reference sequence). Here the CDR3 DNA reads TGTGCCAGCAGCTTGGGGGGTGGCACTCTCTACGAGCAGTACTTC. This sequence encodes CASSLGGGTLYEQYF. The full variable domain, completed using reference TRBV5-5 and TRBJ2-7, is DAGVTQSPTHLIKTRGQQVTLRCSPISGHKSVSWYQQVLGQGPQFIFQYYEKEERGRGNFPDRFSARQFPNYSSELNVNALLLGDSALYLCASSLGGGTLYEQYFGPGTRLTVT.

The chain links TRBV14 to TRBJ1-2; TRBD1 aligns across 8 bases. Germline-derived CDR1 and CDR2 are SGHDN and FVKESK. The length of the CDR3 is 14 residues. Trimming cost V 0 bases and J 7 bases; bases outside gene matches: 4. CDR3: CASSQDWDRSGYTF. Here the CDR3 DNA reads TGTGCCAGCAGCCAAGATTGGGACAGGAGTGGCTACACCTTC.

This sequence joins TRBV5-6 and TRBJ2-3; TRBD1 agrees at 7 bases. Germline trimming cut 4 bases from V and 10 bases from J; bases unmatched to any gene: 12. Germline CDR1 is SGHDT and CDR2 is YYEEEE. This CDR3 has 14 residues. The CDR3 is CASSRAGQEYPQYF. The DNA for the CDR3 is TGTGCCAGCAGCCGCGCAGGACAGGAGTATCCGCAGTATTTT.

This clone was recorded a few times. This chain joins TRBV7-3 and TRBJ1-5; weak D call: TRBD1 (5 bases). This CDR3 is 13 amino acids long. The V end lost 5 bases, the J end lost 4 bases, and 9 bases lay between the germline ends. CDR1 is SGHTA, CDR2 FQGTGA, per germline. The CDR3 protein is CASSIDRNQPQHF. The CDR3 DNA sequence: TGTGCCAGCAGCATAGACAGAAATCAGCCCCAGCATTTT.

This clone was seen once. The rearrangement uses TRBV6-5 and TRBJ1-1; 8 nucleotides align to TRBD1. This CDR3 comprises 15 residues. The V gene end was trimmed by 4 bases and the J gene end by 1 base; junction bases not matched to a gene: 5. Germline lookup yields CDR1 MNHEY and CDR2 SVGAGI. In nucleotides, the CDR3 is TGTGCCAGCAGTTTATACAGGGGGAAGAACACTGAAGCTTTCTTT. Protein product: CASSLYRGKNTEAFF.

This clone was recorded only once. The V and J genes are TRBV5-4 and TRBJ2-7; D may be TRBD1 (6 bases). V was clipped by 5 bases and J by 7 bases, with 19 bases between them. The germline V gene has CDR1 SGHNT and CDR2 YYREEE (reference sequence). The CDR3 runs 14 residues. CDR3 amino acids: CASSWDNSPGEQYF. The CDR3 DNA sequence: TGTGCCAGCAGTTGGGACAACTCCCCGGGGGAGCAGTACTTC. The entire variable domain, with the rest obtained from reference TRBV5-4 and TRBJ2-7, is as follows: ETGVTQSPTHLIKTRGQQVTLRCSSQSGHNTVSWYQQALGQGPQFIFQYYREEENGRGNFPPRFSGLQFPNYSSELNVNALELDDSALYLCASSWDNSPGEQYFGPGTRLTVT.

The chain links TRBV6-4 to TRBJ1-6, with 7 positions matching TRBD1. The V and J ends lost 4 bases and 5 bases, in that order; junction bases with no gene match: 5. The CDR3 sequence is 15 residues long. Germline V gives CDR1 MRHNA, CDR2 SNTAGT. The CDR3 sequence is CASSASQGHNSPLHF. CDR3 sequence (DNA): TGTGCCAGCAGTGCATCACAGGGGCATAATTCACCCCTCCACTTT.